These T cell receptor beta chains were read from a single sample in a study of T cell responses to AZD1222 COVID-19 vaccine. Method: immunoSEQ multiplex PCR; TCRdb's copy keeps in-frame clones and lacks some. The sample holds fewer than 150,000 clones, about 90% seen once. The source was peripheral blood, collected 28 days after the second AZD1222 dose. These receptors were collected from an adult who received the AZD1222 COVID-19 vaccine. Both conserved end residues are part of each CDR3. D genes are given only for firm matches. Expanded clones are given a class, and other clones once, few, many or no size at all.

D | size | J | V | CDR3 | DNA
- | - | TRBJ1-5 | TRBV6-1 | CASSEKQGGNQPQHF | TGTGCCAGCAGTGAGAAGCAGGGTGGCAATCAGCCCCAGCATTTT
TRBD1 | - | TRBJ1-3 | TRBV5-5 | CASSETRDSSGNTIYF | TGTGCCAGCAGCGAAACCCGGGACAGCTCTGGAAACACCATATATTTT
- | - | TRBJ1-2 | TRBV7-8 | CASSSGPIGYGYTF | TGTGCCAGCAGCTCCGGACCGATTGGCTATGGCTACACCTTC
- | - | TRBJ1-4 | TRBV6-5 | CASSYRTATNEKLFF | TGTGCCAGCAGTTACCGGACAGCAACTAATGAAAAACTGTTTTTT
- | - | TRBJ2-2 | TRBV11-3 | CASSQGGGRTGELFF | TGTGCCAGCAGCCAAGGTGGGGGGCGAACCGGGGAGCTGTTTTTT
- | - | TRBJ2-2 | TRBV2 | CASSEAETGTGELFF | TGTGCCAGCAGTGAAGCCGAAACGGGGACCGGGGAGCTGTTTTTT
TRBD1 | - | TRBJ1-1 | TRBV29-1 | CSVRGQGLTEAFF | TGCAGCGTCAGGGGACAGGGGCTCACTGAAGCTTTCTTT
TRBD2 | - | TRBJ2-5 | TRBV4-1 | CASSQEGLADYQETQYF | TGCGCCAGCAGCCAAGAGGGACTAGCGGACTACCAAGAGACCCAGTACTTC
TRBD1 | - | TRBJ1-1 | TRBV5-6 | CASSIRQGEVLMNTEAFF | TGTGCCAGCAGCATCAGACAGGGCGAAGTCCTCATGAACACTGAAGCTTTCTTT
- | - | TRBJ2-1 | TRBV6-5 | CASSPPQRVYEQFF | TGTGCCAGCAGTCCCCCCCAGCGGGTCTATGAGCAGTTCTTC
TRBD1 | - | TRBJ2-1 | TRBV6-1 | CASSDGQGWDEQFF | TGTGCCAGCAGTGACGGACAGGGCTGGGATGAGCAGTTCTTC
TRBD1 | - | TRBJ2-1 | TRBV5-1 | CASSLDQDRGHYNEQFF | TGCGCCAGCAGCTTGGACCAAGACAGGGGGCATTACAATGAGCAGTTCTTC
- | - | TRBJ2-5 | TRBV20-1 | CSARSGETQYF | TGCAGTGCTAGAAGCGGAGAGACCCAGTACTTC
TRBD1 | - | TRBJ1-2 | TRBV6-5 | CASRKTGTENYTF | TGTGCCAGCAGGAAGACAGGGACTGAAAACTACACCTTC
TRBD1 | once | TRBJ1-1 | TRBV3-1/TRBV3-2 | CASSPGQQNTEAFF | TGTGCCAGCAGCCCGGGACAGCAAAACACTGAAGCTTTCTTT
- | once | TRBJ1-4 | TRBV5-1 | CASSLAGPGNEKLFF | TGCGCCAGCAGCTTGGCTGGGCCGGGTAATGAAAAACTGTTTTTT
TRBD2 | - | TRBJ2-5 | TRBV5-4 | CASSFGTSGPETQYF | TGTGCCAGCAGCTTCGGGACTAGCGGACCAGAGACCCAGTACTTC
TRBD1 | - | TRBJ2-2 | TRBV7-9 | CASSLEQGANTGELFF | TGTGCCAGCAGCTTAGAGCAGGGGGCGAACACCGGGGAGCTGTTTTTT
- | - | TRBJ2-3 | TRBV28 | CASSLPVREDTQYF | TGTGCCAGCAGTTTACCCGTGAGGGAGGATACGCAGTATTTT
- | - | TRBJ1-2 | TRBV30 | CAWSKGYTF | TGTGCCTGGAGTAAAGGCTACACCTTC
TRBD1 | - | TRBJ1-1 | TRBV7-9 | CASSHPVEGAGAFF | TGTGCCAGCAGCCACCCGGTGGAGGGGGCAGGAGCTTTCTTT
- | - | TRBJ1-1 | TRBV7-9 | CASSPRGGAFF | TGTGCCAGCAGCCCCCGGGGAGGGGCTTTCTTT
- | - | TRBJ1-2 | TRBV10-1 | CASSRTTANYGYTF | TGCGCCAGCAGTCGAACAACAGCTAACTATGGCTACACCTTC
- | - | TRBJ2-1 | TRBV7-2 | CASSSWTGRKDEQFF | TGTGCCAGCAGCTCCTGGACGGGGAGGAAGGATGAGCAGTTCTTC
- | - | TRBJ1-1 | TRBV7-2 | CASSLSQGGTEAFF | TGTGCCAGCAGCTTGAGCCAGGGTGGTACTGAAGCTTTCTTT
- | few | TRBJ1-1 | TRBV12-3/TRBV12-4 | CASSNNRYTEAFF | TGTGCCAGCAGCAACAACAGATACACTGAAGCTTTCTTT
- | - | TRBJ2-1 | TRBV10-1 | CASIGEGVSYNEQFF | TGCGCCAGCATTGGAGAGGGGGTCTCCTACAATGAGCAGTTCTTC
TRBD1 | - | TRBJ1-2 | TRBV27 | CASSRHEGTEYGYTF | TGTGCCAGCAGTCGTCACGAGGGGACAGAGTATGGCTACACCTTC
- | many | TRBJ1-2 | TRBV2 | CASSEVVMDGYTF | TGTGCCAGCAGTGAAGTGGTGATGGATGGCTACACCTTC
- | - | TRBJ1-5 | TRBV28 | CASSLPDQPQHF | TGTGCCAGCAGTTTGCCAGATCAGCCCCAGCATTTT
- | few | TRBJ1-2 | TRBV28 | CASTLYPQGPTNYGYTF | TGTGCCAGCACCCTATACCCGCAGGGCCCGACTAACTATGGCTACACCTTC
- | - | TRBJ1-5 | TRBV18 | CASSPGRNNQPQHF | TGTGCCAGCTCACCAGGCAGAAACAATCAGCCCCAGCATTTT
- | - | TRBJ2-7 | TRBV11-2 | CASSPGGLGTYEQYF | TGTGCCAGCAGCCCCGGAGGCCTTGGAACCTACGAGCAGTACTTC
TRBD1 | - | TRBJ2-1 | TRBV19 | CASRRQGASNEQFF | TGTGCCAGTAGAAGACAGGGGGCAAGTAATGAGCAGTTCTTC
- | - | TRBJ2-6 | TRBV4-2 | CASSPSRQLSGANVLTF | TGTGCCAGCAGCCCGAGCAGACAGCTCTCTGGGGCCAACGTCCTGACTTTC
TRBD2 | - | TRBJ2-7 | TRBV23-1 | CASPRTSKNEQYF | TGCGCCAGCCCCCGGACTAGCAAAAACGAGCAGTACTTC
- | - | TRBJ2-3 | TRBV27 | CASTPSRVTDTQYF | TGTGCCAGCACCCCGTCAAGGGTAACAGATACGCAGTATTTT
TRBD1 | - | TRBJ1-5 | TRBV7-2 | CASSLTGQSNQPQHF | TGTGCCAGCAGCCTTACGGGACAGAGCAATCAGCCCCAGCATTTT
- | once | TRBJ1-2 | TRBV7-9 | CASSLFEGDYGYTF | TGTGCCAGCAGCTTATTTGAGGGGGACTATGGCTACACCTTC
TRBD2 | few | TRBJ2-2 | TRBV27 | CASRRLAPNTGELFF | TGTGCCAGCAGAAGACTAGCTCCGAACACCGGGGAGCTGTTTTTT
- | - | TRBJ1-6 | TRBV3-1/TRBV3-2 | CASSLVSSYNSPLHF | TGTGCCAGCAGCCTCGTGAGCTCCTATAATTCACCCCTCCACTTT
TRBD1 | - | TRBJ1-6 | TRBV19 | CASMTGTGKFPLHF | TGTGCCAGTATGACCGGGACAGGGAAATTTCCCCTCCACTTT
- | - | TRBJ1-2 | TRBV19 | CASSIGSPTSPYGYTF | TGTGCCAGTAGTATAGGTTCGCCTACATCTCCCTATGGCTACACCTTC
- | - | TRBJ1-2 | TRBV6-5 | CASSYSEGRADYGYTF | TGTGCCAGCAGTTACTCGGAAGGGAGGGCCGACTATGGCTACACCTTC
- | - | TRBJ1-2 | TRBV5-8 | CASREQGSYGYTF | TGTGCCAGCAGAGAACAGGGTTCCTATGGCTACACCTTC
TRBD1 | - | TRBJ1-4 | TRBV5-5 | CASRRTGWNEKLFF | TGTGCCAGCAGACGGACAGGGTGGAATGAAAAACTGTTTTTT
- | - | TRBJ1-4 | TRBV5-4 | CASSTDGAATNEKLFF | TGTGCCAGCAGTACTGACGGGGCGGCAACTAATGAAAAACTGTTTTTT
TRBD1 | - | TRBJ1-4 | TRBV15 | CATSRAGQGIEKLFF | TGTGCCACCAGCAGGGCGGGACAGGGTATCGAAAAACTGTTTTTT
- | - | TRBJ1-2 | TRBV28 | CASSLFTGIYGYTF | TGTGCCAGCAGTTTATTCACAGGGATCTATGGCTACACCTTC
- | - | TRBJ2-1 | TRBV12-3/TRBV12-4 | CASSQASNEQFF | TGTGCCAGCAGCCAGGCTAGCAATGAGCAGTTCTTC
TRBD2 | once | TRBJ2-7 | TRBV29-1 | CSVEFSGRGSYEQYF | TGCAGCGTTGAGTTTTCCGGGCGGGGGAGCTACGAGCAGTACTTC
- | - | TRBJ2-7 | TRBV28 | CASSLGTYEQYF | TGTGCCAGCAGTTTGGGAACCTACGAGCAGTACTTC
TRBD1 | - | TRBJ2-3 | TRBV7-9 | CASSSSFMTGDTDTQYF | TGTGCCAGCAGCTCCTCTTTTATGACAGGGGACACAGATACGCAGTATTTT